This TCR beta chain was documented in a study of type 1 and type 2 diabetes patients. Germline CDR1 is SNHLY and CDR2 is FYNNEI. Between the trimmed V and J ends, which lost 4 bases and 7 bases, there was a span of 13 bases. CDR3 length: 13 amino acids. Findings and caveats of the study: Unmatched age and gender across groups might bias interpretation.

About this clonotype: The antigen remains unidentified.

The PCR template was genomic DNA. Amplification of the beta chain CDR3 used 30 forward and 13 reverse multiplex primers. TCRdb redid the calling of the multiplex PCR reads with MiXCR, one entry per CDR3 protein. The sample includes 280,000 or so distinct CDR3 sequences, approximately 50% of them seen just once. Sample: peripheral blood mononuclear cells (PBMCs). The TCR originated in a man between 18 and 29 years old with type 2 diabetes. The chain employs TRBV2 and TRBJ1-2; unclear D gene. The CDR3 DNA is TGTGCCAGCAGTGGGTACGAGACTGCTGGCTACACCTTC. Amino acids: CASSGYETAGYTF.